A single TCR beta chain is shown here with its context. The sample belongs to a study of shared clonotypes between healthy human individuals. Deep-level settings were used for running the assay. Sequencing was performed with immunoSEQ multiplex PCR; in TCRdb, only in-frame clones are kept and a portion is missing. The sample holds some 1,900,000 clones, about 94% seen once. It was CD45RO-negative cells, positively selected for CCR7, that made up naive CD8 cells, with terminally differentiated effector memory CD45RA+ cells excluded. The CDR3 sequence is 16 residues long. Germline V lookup: CDR1 LGHNA, CDR2 YSLEER. V dropped 5 bases and J dropped 0 bases, with 15 bases sitting between them.

Sequenced material: naive CD8+ T cells sorted from blood. J is TRBJ2-3 and V is TRBV4-3; D is possibly TRBD1 (6 bases). The TCR sequence derives from a young man in good health. The CDR3 reads CASSGAGAPSTDTQYF. The CDR3 coding sequence is TGCGCCAGCAGCGGGGCAGGGGCCCCTAGCACAGATACGCAGTATTTT.